This TCR beta chain was recorded in a study of vaccination and CD4 T cells after COVID-19. The treatment denotes: roughly 11-day PBMC culture with coronavirus spike peptide pools or control peptides (ViraFEST assay). Peptide pool stimulation in ViraFEST expanded antigen-specific T cells, whose TCRs were then sequenced. As for this clonotype: The antigen is unknown.

Germline V CDR1 and CDR2: SGHTA, FQGTGA. The CDR3 covers 12 residues. V trimming: 2 bases; J trimming: 8 bases; junction bases outside the gene matches: 2. The Oncomine TCR Beta short-read assay generated sequence data from the DNA of cultured CD4+ T cells. TCRdb recomputed calls from the PCR reads with MiXCR, one row per CDR3 protein. The sample consists of about 4,000 distinct CDR3 sequences, around 66% of them appearing once. The TCR was taken from a human donor who had recovered from COVID-19. The source material was CD4+ T cells from blood, cultured in vitro. V is TRBV7-3 and J is TRBJ1-1, with 7 bases lining up with TRBD1. The chain's CDR3 is CASSLPGQEAFF. The CDR3 DNA reads TGTGCCAGCAGCTTACCGGGACAGGAAGCTTTCTTT. Together with reference TRBV7-3 and TRBJ1-1, the CDR3 gives the full variable domain: GAGVSQTPSNKVTEKGKYVELRCDPISGHTALYWYRQSLGQGPEFLIYFQGTGAADDSGLPNDRFFAVRPEGSVSTLKIQRTERGDSAVYLCASSLPGQEAFFGQGTRLTVV.